A selection of T cell receptor beta chains follows, all from one sample in a study of cytomegalovirus exposure and HLA in healthy donors. TCRdb's table, derived via immunoSEQ multiplex PCR, lists solely in-frame clones and lacks some. The sample records 150,000 to 200,000 clones, over 75% being singletons. The sequenced material came from PBMCs. All receptors derive from a woman in her forties or fifties in good health and CMV-seropositive. Each CDR3 is given with its conserved first and last residue. D genes are given only for firm matches. Some rows mark clone size as missing; the rest say once, few, many or name a class of expanded clone.

j_call d_call v_call clone_size cdr3_nt cdr3_aa
TRBJ1-6 - TRBV5-1 - TGCGCCAGCAGCTTTCGGATGGGGGCCTTGGGTAATTCACCCCTCCACTTT CASSFRMGALGNSPLHF
TRBJ1-4 TRBD1 TRBV6-1 once TGTGCCAGCAGTCACAGGGGCATGAATGAAAAACTGTTTTTT CASSHRGMNEKLFF
TRBJ1-1 - TRBV4-1 - TGCGCCAGCAGCCAAGGGAGGTTGTCAGAAGAAGCTTTCTTT CASSQGRLSEEAFF
TRBJ2-3 TRBD1 TRBV6-6 - TGTGCCAGCAGTCCTGTGGGACAGGGAATGGAAGATACGCAGTATTTT CASSPVGQGMEDTQYF
TRBJ1-2 TRBD1 TRBV7-2 - TGTGCCAGCAGCAACATGGACAGGGGAAGAGGCTACACCTTC CASSNMDRGRGYTF
TRBJ1-2 - TRBV7-2 - TGTGCCAGTCGGCGGGGCGTTCATCAATACTATGGCTACACCTTC CASRRGVHQYYGYTF
TRBJ2-3 - TRBV5-1 - TGCGCCAGCAGCTTGTGGACAGGCGGAGGGACAGATACGCAGTATTTT CASSLWTGGGTDTQYF
TRBJ2-1 TRBD2 TRBV7-2 - TGTGCCAGCAGCTCCTGGACTAGCGGGGGCAATGAGCAGTTCTTC CASSSWTSGGNEQFF
TRBJ1-2 TRBD1 TRBV27 once TGTGCCAGCAGTTCCGGGACAGGGGGAATCTATGGCTACACCTTC CASSSGTGGIYGYTF
TRBJ1-6 TRBD1 TRBV28 - TGTGCCAGCACGGACAGGGCTGATTCACCCCTCCACTTT CASTDRADSPLHF
TRBJ1-1 - TRBV7-2 - TGTGCCAGCAGCTTTCGGGAGGGAGGGGAAGCTTTCTTT CASSFREGGEAFF
TRBJ1-1 - TRBV11-2 - TGTGCCAGCAGCTTACGCAGGGGTTTAGCTGAAGCTTTCTTT CASSLRRGLAEAFF
TRBJ1-4 - TRBV15 - TGTGCCACCAGCAGAGCGACAGTTTCTAATGAAAAACTGTTTTTT CATSRATVSNEKLFF
TRBJ1-4 TRBD1 TRBV2 - TGTGCCAGCAGATTAGGACAGGGGAATGAAAAACTGTTTTTT CASRLGQGNEKLFF
TRBJ1-3 TRBD1 TRBV27 - TGTGCCAGCAGTCCGACAGGGGTGAGCTCTGGAAACACCATATATTTT CASSPTGVSSGNTIYF
TRBJ2-2 TRBD2 TRBV7-2 - TGTGCCAGCAGCCACGGGACTAAGAACACCGGGGAGCTGTTTTTT CASSHGTKNTGELFF
TRBJ1-2 TRBD1 TRBV30 - TGTGCCTGGCGGCACAGGGGTGCAAACTATGGCTACACCTTC CAWRHRGANYGYTF
TRBJ2-3 TRBD1 TRBV5-4 - TGTGCCAGCAGCTCCCGGACAGGTAGCACAGATACGCAGTATTTT CASSSRTGSTDTQYF
TRBJ1-2 - TRBV4-1 - TGCGCCAGCAGCCAAGAGGGGGGTGTCGGTGGCTACACCTTC CASSQEGGVGGYTF
TRBJ2-1 - TRBV19 - TGTGCCAGTAGTATTAAGACAGGACCCTACAATGAGCAGTTCTTC CASSIKTGPYNEQFF
TRBJ1-6 - TRBV18 - TGTGCCAGCTCACCCTCGGGTTCACCCCTCCACTTT CASSPSGSPLHF
TRBJ2-7 TRBD2 TRBV19 - TGTGCCAGTAGTGGCGGGACTAGCGGCGGAGCATTCCCCTACGAGCAGTACTTC CASSGGTSGGAFPYEQYF
TRBJ1-3 - TRBV28 - TGTGCCAGCAGTAATGGACAGTCGGCGGGCACCATATATTTT CASSNGQSAGTIYF
TRBJ2-2 TRBD1 TRBV4-1 - TGCGCCAGCAGCCCGTCATACACACAGGGGGGTAGCACCGGGGAGCTGTTTTTT CASSPSYTQGGSTGELFF
TRBJ1-4 - TRBV6-1 - TGTGCCAGCAGTGAATCCACAGGGCAAGAAAAACTGTTTTTT CASSESTGQEKLFF
TRBJ2-2 - TRBV4-1 once TGCGCCAGCAGATCGGCTAGCGAGAACACCGGGGAGCTGTTTTTT CASRSASENTGELFF
TRBJ1-5 TRBD1 TRBV11-2 - TGTGCCAGCAGCAAAGGGACAGCCTTCAATCAGCCCCAGCATTTT CASSKGTAFNQPQHF
TRBJ1-1 TRBD1 TRBV28 - TGTGCCTCCAGTTTAACAGGGGGCGGAAGGGGGATAGCTTTCTTT CASSLTGGGRGIAFF
TRBJ2-3 TRBD2 TRBV10-3 - TGTGCCGTCGGACTAGCGGGGACAGATACGCAGTATTTT CAVGLAGTDTQYF
TRBJ1-1 - TRBV6-5 - TGTGCCAGCAGTTACTCGAGGGATTTAGGGGGAACTGAAGCTTTCTTT CASSYSRDLGGTEAFF
TRBJ1-1 - TRBV2 - TGTGCCAAGCAGGGGCGTGAAGCTTTCTTT CAKQGREAFF
TRBJ2-2 - TRBV21-1 once TGTGCCAGCAGCATGGAAGGGGGCCCGTTGGCCGGGGAGCTGTTTTTT CASSMEGGPLAGELFF
TRBJ2-1 - TRBV6-5 - TGTGCCAGCAGTTACTCATCACACTACAATGAGCAGTTCTTC CASSYSSHYNEQFF
TRBJ2-7 - TRBV13 - TGTGCCAGCAGCCGCAGCTCCTACGAGCAGTACTTC CASSRSSYEQYF
TRBJ1-5 - TRBV18 - TGTGCCAGCTCCGGGGGGACGGAGCCCCAGCATTTT CASSGGTEPQHF
TRBJ1-1 - TRBV6-6 - TGTGCCAGCAGCGAGTGGAACACTGAAGCTTTCTTT CASSEWNTEAFF
TRBJ1-1 TRBD1 TRBV19 few TGTGCCAGTAGTATGGGGGGTTGGGACAGCCACGGGAACACTGAAGCTTTCTTT CASSMGGWDSHGNTEAFF
TRBJ1-3 - TRBV4-1 - TGCGCCAGCAGCCTCCTTACGAGCTCTGGAAACACCATATATTTT CASSLLTSSGNTIYF
TRBJ1-5 TRBD1 TRBV7-8 - TGTGCCAGCAGCTCAGGGGGAAATCAGCCCCAGCATTTT CASSSGGNQPQHF
TRBJ1-3 TRBD1 TRBV28 - TGTGCCAGCAGTCTACAGGGGCCTGGAAACACCATATATTTT CASSLQGPGNTIYF
TRBJ2-7 TRBD2 TRBV5-4 - TGTGCCAGCAGCTTGGGGAGCGGGAAATCCTACGAGCAGTACTTC CASSLGSGKSYEQYF
TRBJ1-3 - TRBV5-4 - TGTGCCAGCAGCCCCTCCGGGGGGACTGGAAACACCATATATTTT CASSPSGGTGNTIYF